These T cell receptor beta chains were read from a single sample in a study of identical twins. MiXCR, applied by TCRdb to the 5' RACE reads, yields one record per CDR3 protein. The sample lists 550,000 to 700,000 distinct CDR3 sequences; 21% were seen once. The same sample was also used in a study of T cells expressing NK-cell markers.

Sequenced: PBMCs. All receptors come from a woman between 18 and 29 years old in good health. Each CDR3 is given without its conserved first and last residue.

TRBJ2-1 TRBV6-1 ASKVRLRNEQF
TRBJ2-5 TRBV7-8 ASNTGVNTETQY
TRBJ1-2 TRBV7-2 ASSLADSRGYT
TRBJ2-7 TRBV9 ASSPLAGRTYEQY
TRBJ2-1 TRBV10-3 AISSMTSGGSSSYNEQF
TRBJ2-7 TRBV4-3 ASSHGAVLQYEQY
TRBJ2-7 TRBV19 ASRNSASYEQY
TRBJ1-2 TRBV29-1 SVETHLYGYT
TRBJ2-7 TRBV20-1 SASRKQSSYEQY
TRBJ2-7 TRBV7-9 ASTKSGSYYEQY
TRBJ2-3 TRBV7-3 ASSSYRGADTQY
TRBJ2-1 TRBV12-3/TRBV12-4 ASSQELARSYNEQF
TRBJ2-6 TRBV28 ASSLLGVGSGANVLT
TRBJ2-3 TRBV12-3/TRBV12-4 ASRIGGGTDTQY
TRBJ2-5 TRBV5-1 ASSFGMETQY
TRBJ2-7 TRBV20-1 SARVGTRLSYEQY
TRBJ1-2 TRBV20-1 SARDHSGYGYT
TRBJ2-7 TRBV20-1 SASSGQVYYEQY
TRBJ2-5 TRBV6-1 ASSPPPPGPTQY
TRBJ2-7 TRBV12-3/TRBV12-4 ASSLVGTSGSYEQY
TRBJ2-1 TRBV20-1 SAIRGSVSYNEQF
TRBJ1-1 TRBV20-1 SASKGIEAF
TRBJ2-7 TRBV20-1 SARDPSITSEEQY
TRBJ1-1 TRBV27 ASSIRGTEAF
TRBJ2-6 TRBV7-2 ASSRSSQDSGANVLT